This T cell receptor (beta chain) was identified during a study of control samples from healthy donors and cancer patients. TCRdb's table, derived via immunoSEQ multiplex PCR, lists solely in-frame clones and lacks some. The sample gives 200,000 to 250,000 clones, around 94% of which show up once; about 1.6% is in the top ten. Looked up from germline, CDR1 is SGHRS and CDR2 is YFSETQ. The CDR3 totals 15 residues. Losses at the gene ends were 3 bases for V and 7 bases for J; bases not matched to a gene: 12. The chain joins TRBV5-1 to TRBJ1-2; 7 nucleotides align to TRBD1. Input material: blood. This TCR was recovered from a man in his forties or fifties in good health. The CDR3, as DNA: TGCGCCAGCAGCTGGTCGCAGGGGGAAGGGTTTGGCTACACCTTC. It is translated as CASSWSQGEGFGYTF. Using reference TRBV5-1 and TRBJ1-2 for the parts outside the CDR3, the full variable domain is KAGVTQTPRYLIKTRGQQVTLSCSPISGHRSVSWYQQTPGQGLQFLFEYFSETQRNKGNFPGRFSGRQFSNSRSEMNVSTLELGDSALYLCASSWSQGEGFGYTFGSGTRLTVV.